This entry describes one T cell receptor (beta chain). Its antigen is not identified. Healthy Caucasian individuals made up all the donors. This record comes from a study of identical twins. Study-wide findings and caveats: In drawing conclusions, the study used cross-sectional statistical analysis and did not follow the same donors. Zero-insertion results could be subject to partial confounding by invariant MAIT and iNKT cells. Weaker excess twin sharing was seen among beta out-of-frame sequences.

From the 5' RACE reads, TCRdb called clonotypes with MiXCR, one entry per CDR3 protein. The sample shows 420,000 or so distinct CDR3 sequences, 18% of them seen only once. The CDR3 loop spans 16 amino acids. Germline V CDR1 and CDR2: SGHTA, FQGNSA. The junction had 9 bases not matched to a gene; V was cut back by 0 bases and J by 9 bases. Sequenced sample: naive T cells sorted from blood. The receptor comes from a man aged 50-60 years in good health. The chain joins TRBV7-2 to TRBJ2-1, with 9 positions matching TRBD2. Here the CDR3 reads CASSLAGTSSPGEQFF. In nucleotides, the CDR3 is TGTGCCAGCAGCTTAGCCGGGACTAGCAGCCCCGGTGAGCAGTTCTTC.